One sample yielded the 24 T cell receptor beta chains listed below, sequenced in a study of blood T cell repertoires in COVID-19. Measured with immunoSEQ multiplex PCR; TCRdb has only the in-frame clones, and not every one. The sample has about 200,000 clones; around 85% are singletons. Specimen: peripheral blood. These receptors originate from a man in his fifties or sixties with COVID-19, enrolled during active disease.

The CDR3 region is CATSRTGTGNIQYF. In nucleotides, the CDR3 is TGTGCCACCAGCAGGACCGGGACAGGGAACATTCAGTACTTC. The V call is TRBV15, the J call TRBJ2-4, with TRBD1 matching over 9 bases. The CDR3 totals 14 residues. V was clipped by 3 bases and J by 7 bases; unmatched bases: 4. CDR1 and CDR2 from the germline V gene are LNHNV and YYDKDF (reference sequence).

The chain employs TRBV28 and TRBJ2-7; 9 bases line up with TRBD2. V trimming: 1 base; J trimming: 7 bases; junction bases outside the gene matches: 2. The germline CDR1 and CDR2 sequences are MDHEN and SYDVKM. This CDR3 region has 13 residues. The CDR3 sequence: CASSLLSGGEQYF. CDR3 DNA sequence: TGTGCCAGCAGTTTATTAAGCGGGGGGGAGCAGTACTTC.

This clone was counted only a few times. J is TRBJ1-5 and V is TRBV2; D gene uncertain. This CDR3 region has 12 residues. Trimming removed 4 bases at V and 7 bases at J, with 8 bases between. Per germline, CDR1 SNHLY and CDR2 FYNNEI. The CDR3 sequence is CASSAEIQPQHF. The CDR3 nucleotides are TGTGCCAGCAGTGCCGAGATCCAGCCCCAGCATTTT. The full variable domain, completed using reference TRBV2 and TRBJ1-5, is EPEVTQTPSHQVTQMGQEVILRCVPISNHLYFYWYRQILGQKVEFLVSFYNNEISEKSEIFDDQFSVERPDGSNFTLKIRSTKLEDSAMYFCASSAEIQPQHFGDGTRLSIL.

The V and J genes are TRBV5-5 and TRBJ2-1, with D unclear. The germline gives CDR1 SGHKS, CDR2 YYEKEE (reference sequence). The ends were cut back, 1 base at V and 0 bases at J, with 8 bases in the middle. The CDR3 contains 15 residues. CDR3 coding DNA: TGTGCCAGCAGCTTGAGTACTATCTCCTACAATGAGCAGTTCTTC. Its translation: CASSLSTISYNEQFF.

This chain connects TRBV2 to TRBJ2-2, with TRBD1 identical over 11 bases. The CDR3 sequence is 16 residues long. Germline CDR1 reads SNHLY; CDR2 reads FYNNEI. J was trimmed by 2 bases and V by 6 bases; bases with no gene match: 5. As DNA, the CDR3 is TGTGCCAGCAGCCCTTGGACAGGGGGCAACACCGGGGAGCTGTTTTTT. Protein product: CASSPWTGGNTGELFF.

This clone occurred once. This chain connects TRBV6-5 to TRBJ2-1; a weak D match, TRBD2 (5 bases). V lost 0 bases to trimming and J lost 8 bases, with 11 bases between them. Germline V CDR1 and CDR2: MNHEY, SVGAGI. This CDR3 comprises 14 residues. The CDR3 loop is CASSYSRVGDEQFF. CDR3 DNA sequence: TGTGCCAGCAGTTACTCAAGGGTCGGGGATGAGCAGTTCTTC.

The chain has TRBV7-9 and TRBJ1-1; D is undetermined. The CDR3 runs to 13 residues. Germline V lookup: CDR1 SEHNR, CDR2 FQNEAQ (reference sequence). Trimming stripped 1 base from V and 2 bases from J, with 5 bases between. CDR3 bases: TGTGCCAGCAGCTTAGACTATAACACTGAAGCTTTCTTT. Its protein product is CASSLDYNTEAFF.

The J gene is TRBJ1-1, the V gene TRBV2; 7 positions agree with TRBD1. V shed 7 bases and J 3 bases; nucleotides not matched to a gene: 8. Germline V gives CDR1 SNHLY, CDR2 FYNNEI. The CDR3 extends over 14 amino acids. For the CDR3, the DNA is TGTGCCAGCATCGACAGGGTAAGGCACACTGAAGCTTTCTTT. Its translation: CASIDRVRHTEAFF.

The CDR3 DNA reads as TGTGCTAGTGGTCCTCAGGGTTTACGTGAAAAACTGTTTTTT. Residues: CASGPQGLREKLFF. The chain has TRBV12-5 and TRBJ1-4, with D maybe TRBD1 (5 bases). This CDR3 comprises 14 residues. V lost 5 bases and J 7 bases, leaving 14 bases between the germline ends. Germline lookup yields CDR1 LGHNT and CDR2 FRNRAP.

The CDR3 protein is CAWSPQAGTEAFF. CDR3 in DNA: TGTGCCTGGAGTCCCCAAGCAGGGACTGAAGCTTTCTTT. The chain recombines TRBV30 with TRBJ1-1; maybe TRBD1 (5 bases). CDR1 is GTSNPN, CDR2 SVGIG, per germline (reference sequence). There are 13 residues in the CDR3. Trimming pared 2 bases from V and 5 bases from J, leaving 12 bases between. The complete variable domain, with remaining parts taken from reference TRBV30 and TRBJ1-1, reads SQTIHQWPATLVQPVGSPLSLECTVEGTSNPNLYWYRQAAGRGLQLLFYSVGIGQISSEVPQNLSASRPQDRQFILSSKKLLLSDSGFYLCAWSPQAGTEAFFGQGTRLTVV.

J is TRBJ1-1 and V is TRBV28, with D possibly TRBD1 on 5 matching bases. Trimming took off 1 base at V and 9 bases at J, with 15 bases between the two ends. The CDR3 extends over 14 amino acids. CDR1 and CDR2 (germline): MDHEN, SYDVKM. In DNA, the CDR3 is TGTGCCAGCAGTTTATATGGGGGGGAATTGAAAGCTTTCTTT. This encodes CASSLYGGELKAFF.

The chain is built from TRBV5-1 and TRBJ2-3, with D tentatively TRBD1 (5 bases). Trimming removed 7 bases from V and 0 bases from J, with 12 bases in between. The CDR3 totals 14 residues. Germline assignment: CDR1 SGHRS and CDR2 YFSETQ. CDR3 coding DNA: TGCGCCAGCCGCCAGGGCGTGAGCACAGATACGCAGTATTTT. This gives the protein CASRQGVSTDTQYF.

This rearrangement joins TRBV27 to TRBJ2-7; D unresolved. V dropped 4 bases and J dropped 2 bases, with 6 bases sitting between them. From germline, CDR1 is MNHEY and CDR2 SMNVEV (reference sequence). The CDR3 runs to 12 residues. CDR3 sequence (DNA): TGTGCCAGCAGTTCTACTCCCTACGAGCAGTACTTC. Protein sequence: CASSSTPYEQYF.

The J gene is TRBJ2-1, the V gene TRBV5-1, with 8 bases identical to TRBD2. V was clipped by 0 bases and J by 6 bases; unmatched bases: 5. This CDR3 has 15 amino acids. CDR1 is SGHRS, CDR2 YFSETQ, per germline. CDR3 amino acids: CASSLGWTSTNEQFF. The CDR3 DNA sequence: TGCGCCAGCAGCTTGGGGTGGACTAGCACCAATGAGCAGTTCTTC. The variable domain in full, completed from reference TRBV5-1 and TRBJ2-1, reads KAGVTQTPRYLIKTRGQQVTLSCSPISGHRSVSWYQQTPGQGLQFLFEYFSETQRNKGNFPGRFSGRQFSNSRSEMNVSTLELGDSALYLCASSLGWTSTNEQFFGPGTRLTVL.

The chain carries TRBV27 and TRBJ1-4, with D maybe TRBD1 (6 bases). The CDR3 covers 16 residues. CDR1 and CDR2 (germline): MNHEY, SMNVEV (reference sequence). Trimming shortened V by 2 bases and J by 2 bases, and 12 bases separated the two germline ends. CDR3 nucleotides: TGTGCCAGCAGTTTACTACCAGGGGTGACTAATGAAAAACTGTTTTTT. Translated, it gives CASSLLPGVTNEKLFF. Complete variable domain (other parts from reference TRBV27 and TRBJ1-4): EAQVTQNPRYLITVTGKKLTVTCSQNMNHEYMSWYRQDPGLGLRQIYYSMNVEVTDKGDVPEGYKVSRKEKRNFPLILESPSPNQTSLYFCASSLLPGVTNEKLFFGSGTQLSVL.

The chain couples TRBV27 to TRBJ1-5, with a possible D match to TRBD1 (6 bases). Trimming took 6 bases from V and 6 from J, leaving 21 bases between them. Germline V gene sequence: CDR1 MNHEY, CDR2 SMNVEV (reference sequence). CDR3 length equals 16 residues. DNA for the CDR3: TGTGCCAGCAGGCCAGGAAGAAGGGCAGGGGTTCAGCCCCAGCATTTT. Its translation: CASRPGRRAGVQPQHF.

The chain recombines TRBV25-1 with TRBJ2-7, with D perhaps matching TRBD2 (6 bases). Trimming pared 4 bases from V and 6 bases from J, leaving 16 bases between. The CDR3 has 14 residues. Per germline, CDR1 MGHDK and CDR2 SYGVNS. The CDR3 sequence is CASSVSGTFGEQYF. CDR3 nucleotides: TGTGCCAGCAGTGTCTCCGGGACTTTCGGCGAGCAGTACTTC.

The CDR3 DNA reads TGTGCCAGCGCCACAGGACTAGCGGGAGGGTTCACAGATACGCAGTATTTT. It translates to CASATGLAGGFTDTQYF. V gene TRBV27 combines with J gene TRBJ2-3, with 15 nucleotides matching TRBD2. Germline trimming cut 8 bases from V and 2 bases from J; bases unmatched to any gene: 8. CDR1 is MNHEY, CDR2 SMNVEV, per germline (reference sequence). The CDR3 covers 17 residues.

The CDR3 DNA reads as TGCGCCAGCAGCTCAGGGGAGAGTCAGCCCCAGCATTTT. Protein sequence: CASSSGESQPQHF. This chain joins TRBV5-1 and TRBJ1-5; perhaps TRBD1 as D (6 bases). V lost 3 bases to trimming and J lost 6 bases, with 10 bases between them. Germline V CDR1 and CDR2: SGHRS, YFSETQ. The CDR3 extends over 13 amino acids.

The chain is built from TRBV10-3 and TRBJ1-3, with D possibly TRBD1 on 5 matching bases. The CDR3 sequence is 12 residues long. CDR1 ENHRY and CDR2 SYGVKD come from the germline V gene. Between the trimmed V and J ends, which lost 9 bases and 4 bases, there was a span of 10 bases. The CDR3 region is CAIGTGGNTIYF. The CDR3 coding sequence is TGTGCCATAGGAACAGGCGGAAACACCATATATTTT.

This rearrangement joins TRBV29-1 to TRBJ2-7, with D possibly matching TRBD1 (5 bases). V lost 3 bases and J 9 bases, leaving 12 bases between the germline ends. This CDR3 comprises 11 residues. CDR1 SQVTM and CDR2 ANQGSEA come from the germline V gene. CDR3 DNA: TGCAGCGTTGATATGGGGCTTGGGCAGTACTTC. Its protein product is CSVDMGLGQYF.

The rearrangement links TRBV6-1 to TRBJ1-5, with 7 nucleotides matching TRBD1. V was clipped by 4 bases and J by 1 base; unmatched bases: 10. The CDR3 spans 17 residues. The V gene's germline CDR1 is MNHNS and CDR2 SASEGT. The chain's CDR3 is CASSGQGHGGSNQPQHF. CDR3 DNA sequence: TGTGCCAGCAGTGGACAGGGCCATGGAGGAAGCAATCAGCCCCAGCATTTT.

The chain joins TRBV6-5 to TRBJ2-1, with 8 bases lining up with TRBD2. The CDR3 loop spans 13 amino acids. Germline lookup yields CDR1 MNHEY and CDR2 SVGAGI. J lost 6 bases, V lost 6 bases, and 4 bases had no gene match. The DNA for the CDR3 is TGTGCCAGCAGCGGGACTAGGGGCAATGAGCAGTTCTTC. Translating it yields CASSGTRGNEQFF.

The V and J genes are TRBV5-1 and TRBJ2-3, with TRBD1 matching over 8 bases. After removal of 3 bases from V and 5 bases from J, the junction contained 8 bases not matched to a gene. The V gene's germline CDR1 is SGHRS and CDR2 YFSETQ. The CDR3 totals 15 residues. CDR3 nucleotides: TGCGCCAGCAGCTGGGGGACAGGTGACCTAGATACGCAGTATTTT. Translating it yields CASSWGTGDLDTQYF.